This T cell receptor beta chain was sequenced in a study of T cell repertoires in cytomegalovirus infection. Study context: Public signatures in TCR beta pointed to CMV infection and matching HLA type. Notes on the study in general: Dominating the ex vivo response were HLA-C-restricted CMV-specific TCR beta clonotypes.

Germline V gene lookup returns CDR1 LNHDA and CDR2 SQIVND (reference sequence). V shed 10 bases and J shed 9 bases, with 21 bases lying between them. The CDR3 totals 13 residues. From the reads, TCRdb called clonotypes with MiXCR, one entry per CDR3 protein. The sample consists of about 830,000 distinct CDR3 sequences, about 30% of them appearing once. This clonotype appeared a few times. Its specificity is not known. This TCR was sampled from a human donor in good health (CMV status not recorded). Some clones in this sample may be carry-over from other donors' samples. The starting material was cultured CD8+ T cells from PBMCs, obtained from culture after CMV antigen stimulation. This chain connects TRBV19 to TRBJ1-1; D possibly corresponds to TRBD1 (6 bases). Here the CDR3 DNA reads TGTGCCACGTACGGCGGGGGCTTCGATAAAGCTTTCTTT. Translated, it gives CATYGGGFDKAFF.